This T cell receptor (beta chain) was sequenced in a study of CD8+CD57+ T cells in acquired aplastic anemia. Study as a whole: Sorted cells (CD4+ and CD8+) yielded DNA amounts that averaged about 3.4 ug.

CDR3 and TCR beta VDJ profiling relied on genomic DNA as the template. Via MiXCR, TCRdb re-called the reads, giving one row per CDR3 protein. This table has some 42,000 distinct CDR3 sequences, around 63% appearing once. CDR3 length: 14 amino acids. Per the germline V gene, CDR1 is SNHLY and CDR2 is FYNNEI. The V segment lost 4 bases and the J segment 2 bases; nucleotides outside the gene matches: 3. The sequencing sample was made of sorted CD4+, CD8+, or CD8+CD57+ T cells (not recorded which) from PBMCs. The chain employs TRBV2 and TRBJ1-2; TRBD1 matches 8 bases. The receptor was isolated from a human donor in good health, serving as a control. The CDR3 bases are TGTGCCAGCAGTGCCACAGGGGGGAACTATGGCTACACCTTC. Encoded protein: CASSATGGNYGYTF. Full variable domain (missing parts from reference TRBV2 and TRBJ1-2): EPEVTQTPSHQVTQMGQEVILRCVPISNHLYFYWYRQILGQKVEFLVSFYNNEISEKSEIFDDQFSVERPDGSNFTLKIRSTKLEDSAMYFCASSATGGNYGYTFGSGTRLTVV.